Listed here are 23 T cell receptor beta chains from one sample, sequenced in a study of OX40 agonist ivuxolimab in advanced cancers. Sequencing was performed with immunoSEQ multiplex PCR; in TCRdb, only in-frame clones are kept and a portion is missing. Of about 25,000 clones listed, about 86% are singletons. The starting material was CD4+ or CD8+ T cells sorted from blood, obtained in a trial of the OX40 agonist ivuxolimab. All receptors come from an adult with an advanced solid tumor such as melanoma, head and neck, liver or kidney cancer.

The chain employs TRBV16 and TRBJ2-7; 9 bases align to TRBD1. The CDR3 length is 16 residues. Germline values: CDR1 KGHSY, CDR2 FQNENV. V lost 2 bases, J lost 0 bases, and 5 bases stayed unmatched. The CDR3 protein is CASSQPGTGRSYEQYF. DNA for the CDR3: TGTGCCAGCAGCCAACCCGGGACAGGGCGCTCCTACGAGCAGTACTTC.

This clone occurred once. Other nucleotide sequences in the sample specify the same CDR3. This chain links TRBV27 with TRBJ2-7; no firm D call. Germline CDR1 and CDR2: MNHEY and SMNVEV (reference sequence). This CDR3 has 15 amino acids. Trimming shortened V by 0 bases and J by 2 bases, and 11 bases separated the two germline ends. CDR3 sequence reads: CASSLSLGRTYEQYF. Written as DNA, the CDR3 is TGTGCCAGCAGTTTATCGCTGGGCAGAACCTACGAGCAGTACTTC.

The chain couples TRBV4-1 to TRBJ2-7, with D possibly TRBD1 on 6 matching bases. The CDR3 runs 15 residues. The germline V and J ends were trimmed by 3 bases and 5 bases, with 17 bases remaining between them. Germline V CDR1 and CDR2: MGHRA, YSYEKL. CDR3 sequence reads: CASSQETGVSNEQYF. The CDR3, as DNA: TGCGCCAGCAGCCAGGAGACAGGTGTGTCCAACGAGCAGTACTTC.

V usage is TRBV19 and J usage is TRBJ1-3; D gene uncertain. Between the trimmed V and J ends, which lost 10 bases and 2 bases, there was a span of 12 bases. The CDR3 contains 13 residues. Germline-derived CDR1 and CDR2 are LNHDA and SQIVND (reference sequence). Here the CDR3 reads CATREKPGNTIYF. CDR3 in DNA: TGTGCCACGAGGGAAAAGCCTGGAAACACCATATATTTT.

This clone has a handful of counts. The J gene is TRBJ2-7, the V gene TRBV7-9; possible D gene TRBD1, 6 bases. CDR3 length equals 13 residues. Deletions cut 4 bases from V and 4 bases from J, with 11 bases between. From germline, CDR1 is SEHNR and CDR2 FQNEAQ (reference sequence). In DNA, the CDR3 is TGTGCCAGCAGCTGGACAGATTTTTACGAGCAGTACTTC. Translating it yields CASSWTDFYEQYF.

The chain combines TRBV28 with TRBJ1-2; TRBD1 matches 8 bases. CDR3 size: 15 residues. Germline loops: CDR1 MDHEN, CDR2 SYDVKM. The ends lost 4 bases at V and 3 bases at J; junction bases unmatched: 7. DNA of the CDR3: TGTGCCAGCAGTTGGGGGAACAGGGGGGACTATGGCTACACCTTC. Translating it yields CASSWGNRGDYGYTF.

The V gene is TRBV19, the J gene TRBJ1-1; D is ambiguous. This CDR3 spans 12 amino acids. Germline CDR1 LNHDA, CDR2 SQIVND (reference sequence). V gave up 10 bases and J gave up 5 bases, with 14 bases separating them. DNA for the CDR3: TGTGCCACCTCGGAAGGATCGACTGAAGCTTTCTTT. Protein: CATSEGSTEAFF.

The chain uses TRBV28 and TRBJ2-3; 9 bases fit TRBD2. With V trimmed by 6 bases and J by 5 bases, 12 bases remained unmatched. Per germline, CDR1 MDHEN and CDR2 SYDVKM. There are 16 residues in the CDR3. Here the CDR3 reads CASRPTTGLARDTQYF. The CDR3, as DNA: TGTGCCAGCAGACCCACCACGGGACTAGCTCGAGATACGCAGTATTTT. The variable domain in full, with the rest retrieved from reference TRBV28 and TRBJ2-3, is DVKVTQSSRYLVKRTGEKVFLECVQDMDHENMFWYRQDPGLGLRLIYFSYDVKMKEKGDIPEGYSVSREKKERFSLILESASTNQTSMYLCASRPTTGLARDTQYFGPGTRLTVL.

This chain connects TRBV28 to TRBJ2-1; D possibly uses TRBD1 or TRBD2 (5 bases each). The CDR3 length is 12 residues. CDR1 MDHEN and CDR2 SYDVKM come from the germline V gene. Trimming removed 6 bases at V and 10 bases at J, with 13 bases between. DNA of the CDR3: TGTGCCAGCAGCCTAGGGGAGCGCGAGCAGTTCTTC. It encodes CASSLGEREQFF.

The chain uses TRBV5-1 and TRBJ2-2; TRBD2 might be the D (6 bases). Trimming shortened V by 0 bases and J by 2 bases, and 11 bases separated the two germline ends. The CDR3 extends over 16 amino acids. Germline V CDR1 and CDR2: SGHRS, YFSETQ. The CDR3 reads CASSLGRGVNTGELFF. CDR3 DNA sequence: TGCGCCAGCAGCTTGGGGCGGGGCGTTAACACCGGGGAGCTGTTTTTT.

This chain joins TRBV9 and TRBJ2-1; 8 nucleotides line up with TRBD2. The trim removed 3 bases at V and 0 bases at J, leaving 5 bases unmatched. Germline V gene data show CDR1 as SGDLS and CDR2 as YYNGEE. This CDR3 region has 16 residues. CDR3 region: CASSASGGSSYNEQFF. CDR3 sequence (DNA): TGTGCCAGCAGCGCCAGCGGGGGCAGCTCCTACAATGAGCAGTTCTTC.

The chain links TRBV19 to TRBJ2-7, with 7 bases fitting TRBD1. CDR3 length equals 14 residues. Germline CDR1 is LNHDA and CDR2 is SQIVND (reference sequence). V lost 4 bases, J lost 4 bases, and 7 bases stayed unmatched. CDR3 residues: CASSNRDRLYEQYF. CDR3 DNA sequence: TGTGCCAGTAGTAACAGGGACAGATTATACGAGCAGTACTTC.

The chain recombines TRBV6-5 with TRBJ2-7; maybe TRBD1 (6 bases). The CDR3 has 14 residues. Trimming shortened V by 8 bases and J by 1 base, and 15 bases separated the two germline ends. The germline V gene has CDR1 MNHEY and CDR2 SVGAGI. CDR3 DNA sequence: TGTGCCAGCGTCGGGGCAGGGGAATCCTACGAGCAGTACTTC. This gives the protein CASVGAGESYEQYF.

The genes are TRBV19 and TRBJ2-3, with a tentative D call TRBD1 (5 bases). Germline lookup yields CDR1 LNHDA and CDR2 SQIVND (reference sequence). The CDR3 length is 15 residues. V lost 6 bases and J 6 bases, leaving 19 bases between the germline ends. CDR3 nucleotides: TGTGCCAGTAGCCCAGCCGGCAGGGTCATGGATACGCAGTATTTT. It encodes CASSPAGRVMDTQYF. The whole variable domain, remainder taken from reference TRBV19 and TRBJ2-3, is DGGITQSPKYLFRKEGQNVTLSCEQNLNHDAMYWYRQDPGQGLRLIYYSQIVNDFQKGDIAEGYSVSREKKESFPLTVTSAQKNPTAFYLCASSPAGRVMDTQYFGPGTRLTVL.

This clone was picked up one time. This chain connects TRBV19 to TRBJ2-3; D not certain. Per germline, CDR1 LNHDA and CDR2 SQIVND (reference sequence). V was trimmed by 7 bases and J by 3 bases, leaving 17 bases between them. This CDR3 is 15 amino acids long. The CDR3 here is CASKPDGVRTDTQYF. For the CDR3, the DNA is TGTGCCAGTAAGCCAGATGGGGTGAGAACAGATACGCAGTATTTT.

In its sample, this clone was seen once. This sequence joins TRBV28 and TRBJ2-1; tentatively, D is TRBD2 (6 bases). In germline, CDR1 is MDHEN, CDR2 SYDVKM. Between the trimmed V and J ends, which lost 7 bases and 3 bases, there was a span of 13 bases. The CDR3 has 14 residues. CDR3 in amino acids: CASNTGTYYNEQFF. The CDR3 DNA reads TGTGCCAGCAATACCGGGACTTACTACAATGAGCAGTTCTTC.

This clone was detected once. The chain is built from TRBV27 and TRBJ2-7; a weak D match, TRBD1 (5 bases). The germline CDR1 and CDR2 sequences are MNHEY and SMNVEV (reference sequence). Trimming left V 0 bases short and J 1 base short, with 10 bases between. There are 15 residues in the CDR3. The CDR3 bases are TGTGCCAGCAGTTTATCAGGCAGGGCGTCCTACGAGCAGTACTTC. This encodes CASSLSGRASYEQYF.

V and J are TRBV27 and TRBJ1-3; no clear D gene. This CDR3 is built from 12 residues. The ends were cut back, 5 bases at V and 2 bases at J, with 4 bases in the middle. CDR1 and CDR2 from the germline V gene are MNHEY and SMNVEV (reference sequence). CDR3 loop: CASSLPGNTIYF. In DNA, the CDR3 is TGTGCCAGCAGTCTGCCTGGAAACACCATATATTTT.

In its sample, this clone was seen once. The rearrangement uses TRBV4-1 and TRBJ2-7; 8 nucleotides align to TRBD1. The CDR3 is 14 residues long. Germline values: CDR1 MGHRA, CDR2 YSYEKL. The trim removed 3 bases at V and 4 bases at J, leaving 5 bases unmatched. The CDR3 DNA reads TGCGCCAGCAGCCACTCGGACAGGGAGTACGAGCAGTACTTC. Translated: CASSHSDREYEQYF.

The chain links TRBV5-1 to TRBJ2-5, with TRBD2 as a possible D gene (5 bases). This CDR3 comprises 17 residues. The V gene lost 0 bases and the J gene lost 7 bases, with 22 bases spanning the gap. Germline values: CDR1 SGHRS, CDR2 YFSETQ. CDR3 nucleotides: TGCGCCAGCAGCTTGGGGCAGACAACGCTCCGGGGATTGACCCAGTACTTC. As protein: CASSLGQTTLRGLTQYF.

The CDR3 is CASKDKGNTEAFF. Here the CDR3 DNA reads TGTGCCAGCAAGGACAAGGGGAACACTGAAGCTTTCTTT. The chain uses TRBV6-6 and TRBJ1-1, with a weak D call TRBD1 (5 bases). Germline CDR1 reads MNHNY; CDR2 reads SVGAGI (reference sequence). The CDR3 is made up of 13 amino acids. The V gene lost 7 bases and the J gene lost 1 base, with 10 bases spanning the gap.

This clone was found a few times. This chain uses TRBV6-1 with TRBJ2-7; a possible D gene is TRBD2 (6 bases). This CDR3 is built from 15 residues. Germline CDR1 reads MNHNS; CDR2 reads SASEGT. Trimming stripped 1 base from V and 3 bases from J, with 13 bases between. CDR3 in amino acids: CASSEGPTGLYEQYF. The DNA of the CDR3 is TGTGCCAGCAGTGAAGGGCCCACGGGACTCTACGAGCAGTACTTC.

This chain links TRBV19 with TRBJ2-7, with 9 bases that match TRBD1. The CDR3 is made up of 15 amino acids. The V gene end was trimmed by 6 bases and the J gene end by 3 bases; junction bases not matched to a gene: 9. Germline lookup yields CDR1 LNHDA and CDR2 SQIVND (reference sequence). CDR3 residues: CASSTGQGRDYEQYF. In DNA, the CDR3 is TGTGCCAGTAGCACTGGACAGGGGAGAGACTACGAGCAGTACTTC.